A single sample is the source of the 11 T cell receptor beta chains below, sequenced in a study of tissue T cells after allogeneic stem cell transplantation. The protocol was immunoSEQ multiplex PCR, while the TCRdb copy is restricted to in-frame clones and leaves out a portion. Here the sample spans fewer than 2,000 clones, about 50% being singletons. Time point given: mouse harvest day 14 after allogeneic transplant. Mouse grafts combined 10^7 T-cell-depleted bone marrow cells with 10^6 splenic CD5+ T cells. The sample was spleen. The origin of the receptors is a female BALB/c mouse given C57BL/6 T cells with graft-versus-host disease after an allogeneic hematopoietic cell transplant.

Points on this clone: Gene names and germline refer to mouse. The read gets to within 1 residue of the CDR3 end, and the germline J gene fills in the rest. The chain has TRBV31 and TRBJ1-1; 8 bases line up with TRBD1. With 0 bases clipped from V and 1 base from J, the junction kept 1 base outside the gene matches. The CDR3 runs 14 residues. Germline CDR1 GKSSPN, CDR2 SITVG. The CDR3: CAWSLGTGNTEVFF. The DNA read from the CDR3 is TGTGCCTGGAGTCTAGGGACAGGGAACACAGAAGTCTTC.

With regard to this clone: Gene names follow the mouse nomenclature. The read terminates 1 residue ahead of where the CDR3 ends, so the germline J gene completes it. J is TRBJ1-4 and V is TRBV2, with unresolved D. The germline gives CDR1 LGHNA, CDR2 YSYQKL. The CDR3 is made up of 16 amino acids. Trimming cost V 0 bases and J 3 bases, with 11 bases left between them. CDR3: CASSQESGRANERLFF. CDR3 DNA (partial): TGTGCCAGCAGCCAAGAATCGGGGAGGGCCAACGAAAGATTATTT.

On this clone: The gene names here belong to mouse. Read coverage stops 1 residue before the CDR3 terminus; the germline J gene supplies the remainder. J is TRBJ1-1 and V is TRBV29, with a weak D call TRBD1 (6 bases). V was trimmed by 3 bases and J by 5 bases, leaving 7 bases between them. Germline V gene lookup returns CDR1 MSHET and CDR2 SYDVDS. This CDR3 is 12 amino acids long. The sequenced CDR3 bases are TGTGCTAGCAGTTTGGGACAAACAGAAGTCTTC. It translates to CASSLGQTEVF. The full CDR3 protein reads CASSLGQTEVFF.

By share, this clone ranks as large. All gene names here are mouse names. Sequencing ends 1 residue short of the CDR3 end; the germline J gene provides the rest. The V call is TRBV31, the J call TRBJ1-5; unclear D gene. Looked up from germline, CDR1 is GKSSPN and CDR2 is SITVG. Trimming shortened V by 0 bases and J by 6 bases, and 6 bases separated the two germline ends. The CDR3 covers 12 residues. CDR3 sequence: CAWSLNSQAPLF. The sequenced CDR3 bases are TGTGCCTGGAGTCTAAACTCCCAGGCTCCGCTT.

Note on this clone: Gene names and germline match the mouse. The read is 1 residue too short to cover the CDR3 end, so that end is filled in from the germline J gene. The chain couples TRBV5 to TRBJ2-5, with 11 bases aligning to TRBD2. The CDR3 loop spans 15 amino acids. From germline, CDR1 is LGHNA and CDR2 YNLKQL (reference sequence). With V trimmed by 1 base and J by 5 bases, 2 bases remained unmatched. The CDR3 sequence is CASSQGTGGLDTQYF. The DNA read from the CDR3 is TGTGCCAGCAGCCAAGGGACTGGGGGGTTAGACACCCAGTAC.

Comment on this clone: The gene symbols are mouse symbols. The CDR3 is cut off 1 residue early in the read; its end comes from the germline J gene. The chain couples TRBV14 to TRBJ2-4; D remains ambiguous. Trimming cost V 1 base and J 0 bases, with 6 bases left between them. Germline CDR1 SGHDT, CDR2 FRDEAV. CDR3 length: 14 residues. The CDR3 region is CASSFSGSQNTLYF. The CDR3 DNA, read in part, is TGTGCCAGCAGTTTCAGCGGTAGTCAAAACACCTTGTAC.

This clone occurred a few times. Each gene name is a mouse one. Sequencing ends 1 residue short of the CDR3 end; the germline J gene provides the rest. V usage is TRBV3 and J usage is TRBJ2-3, with D tentatively TRBD1 (5 bases). This CDR3 comprises 12 residues. V lost 5 bases and J 4 bases, leaving 7 bases between the germline ends. Germline CDR1 reads SNHLY; CDR2 reads FYNGKV (reference sequence). CDR3 sequence: CASSGQSETLYF. CDR3 DNA, as far as it was read: TGTGCCAGCAGCGGACAATCAGAAACGCTGTAT.

With regard to this clone: The genes are named according to mouse. The read ends 1 residue before the CDR3 terminus; that terminus is restored from the germline J gene. The rearrangement uses TRBV16 and TRBJ1-1; no reliable D call. Per germline, CDR1 SGHSA and CDR2 FRNQAP. Between the trimmed V and J ends, which lost 0 bases and 5 bases, there was a span of 7 bases. The CDR3 length is 13 residues. The CDR3 loop is CASSLDPQTEVFF. Partial CDR3 DNA: TGTGCAAGCAGCTTAGATCCACAGACAGAAGTCTTC.

This clone occurred a few times. Gene names and germline refer to mouse. The CDR3 extends 1 residue past the end of the read, so its final part is completed from the germline J gene. This chain uses TRBV20 with TRBJ1-3; D ambiguous. This CDR3 has 14 amino acids. CDR1 GFQATS and CDR2 STVNSAI come from the germline V gene. V gave up 1 base and J gave up 0 bases, with 7 bases separating them. The CDR3 region is CGARARNSGNTLYF. Incomplete CDR3 DNA: TGTGGTGCTAGGGCCCGAAATTCTGGAAATACGCTCTAT. Full variable domain (outside the CDR3, taken from reference TRBV20 and TRBJ1-3): GALVYQYPRRTICKSGTSMRMECQAVGFQATSVAWYRQSPQKTFELIALSTVNSAIKYEQNFTQEKFPISHPNLSFSSMTVLNAYLEDRGLYLCGARARNSGNTLYFGEGSRLIVV.

To note about this clone: Genes here carry mouse names. From the germline J gene comes the end of the CDR3, since the read stops 1 residue before it. The rearrangement uses TRBV2 and TRBJ1-1; possibly TRBD1 for D (6 bases). The germline gives CDR1 LGHNA, CDR2 YSYQKL. This CDR3 contains 12 residues. V was pared by 2 bases and J by 5 bases, with 6 bases between. The CDR3 loop reads CASSQQGTEVFF. CDR3 DNA (partial): TGTGCCAGCAGCCAACAGGGGACAGAAGTCTTC.

This clone has only a few counts. The listed genes are named as in mouse. The read comes to an end 1 residue before the CDR3 does, leaving the germline J gene to fill in the end. This rearrangement joins TRBV19 to TRBJ2-7; 8 bases are a match to TRBD1. Germline CDR1 reads FNHDT; CDR2 reads SITEND (reference sequence). This CDR3 is built from 13 residues. Losses at the gene ends were 4 bases for V and 1 base for J; bases not matched to a gene: 1. The sequenced part of the CDR3 DNA is TGTGCCAGCAGTCGGGACAGGTCCTATGAACAGTAC. Translated: CASSRDRSYEQY. The entire CDR3 sequence reads CASSRDRSYEQYF. Drawing the rest from reference TRBV19 and TRBJ2-7, the complete variable domain is GGIITQTPKFLIGQEGQKLTLKCQQNFNHDTMYWYRQDSGKGLRLIYYSITENDLQKGDLSEGYDASREKKSSFSLTVTSAQKNEMAVFLCASSRDRSYEQYFGPGTRLTVL.